Presented here are 30 T cell receptor beta chains from one specimen sequenced in a study of cytomegalovirus exposure and HLA in healthy donors listed by TCRdb under 2017. Libraries came from the immunoSEQ multiplex PCR assay. A mixture of 60 forward primers for TCR Vbeta segments and 13 reverse primers for TCR Jbeta segments was used in the multiplex PCR. In TCRdb, the immuneACCESS table is reduced to in-frame sequences with V and J assigned. These tables do not hold every clone; where another copy was compared, an unresolved V gene accounts for under half, and the others remain unexplained. In this sample the table shows 190,000 or so clones, 75% to 85% of which occur a single time. Of the sample, 1.5% falls within the top ten clones. The sequenced material came from PBMCs. These TCRs come from a girl between 5 and 17 years old in good health and CMV-seropositive.

In its sample, this clone was seen once. The rearrangement uses TRBV15 and TRBJ1-3; D may be TRBD1 (5 bases). The germline CDR1 and CDR2 sequences are LNHNV and YYDKDF (reference sequence). V lost 3 bases to trimming and J lost 0 bases, with 12 bases between them. The CDR3 sequence is 16 residues long. The CDR3: CATSSPQGVSGNTIYF. The CDR3 DNA follows: TGTGCCACCAGCAGTCCCCAAGGGGTCTCTGGAAACACCATATATTTT.

The table lists this clone with a few counts. This sequence joins TRBV4-1 and TRBJ1-4; D is perhaps TRBD1 (5 bases). Trimming cost V 2 bases and J 8 bases, with 12 bases left between them. The germline V gene encodes CDR1 MGHRA and CDR2 YSYEKL. The CDR3 consists of 14 residues. CDR3 in amino acids: CASSQLGGSEKLFF. Here the CDR3 DNA reads TGCGCCAGCAGCCAATTGGGGGGTAGCGAAAAACTGTTTTTT.

J is TRBJ2-1 and V is TRBV4-3; D is ambiguous. This CDR3 spans 14 amino acids. V gave up 4 bases and J gave up 6 bases, with 13 bases separating them. Germline-derived CDR1 and CDR2 are LGHNA and YSLEER. The CDR3 here is CASSRPGLGNEQFF. The DNA for the CDR3 is TGCGCCAGCAGCCGTCCCGGGTTAGGCAATGAGCAGTTCTTC.

The table lists this clone with a count of one. The V call is TRBV5-6, the J call TRBJ1-2; the match to TRBD1 covers 9 bases. The trim removed 2 bases at V and 4 bases at J, leaving 3 bases unmatched. This CDR3 is 14 amino acids long. Germline V gene sequence: CDR1 SGHDT, CDR2 YYEEEE. The CDR3 DNA is TGTGCCAGCAGCTTACAGGGGGCTGGCTATGGCTACACCTTC. Translated: CASSLQGAGYGYTF.

This clone has only one observation. The V call is TRBV19, the J call TRBJ2-4; 7 bases line up with TRBD2. Germline CDR1 is LNHDA and CDR2 is SQIVND (reference sequence). The CDR3 consists of 13 residues. The junction had 5 bases not matched to a gene; V was cut back by 6 bases and J by 6 bases. The CDR3 is CASRIGGGNIQYF. CDR3 in DNA: TGTGCCAGTAGAATCGGCGGGGGAAACATTCAGTACTTC.

The chain uses TRBV10-2 and TRBJ2-1, with D unresolved. The CDR3 spans 16 residues. V was clipped by 10 bases and J by 0 bases, with 19 bases between them. CDR1 and CDR2 (germline): WSHSY, SAAADI. CDR3 nucleotides: TGCGCCACCCGCCCCCCGCGGCGGTTCTCCTACAATGAGCAGTTCTTC. Its translation is CATRPPRRFSYNEQFF.

The J gene is TRBJ2-2, the V gene TRBV11-2; D perhaps matches TRBD2 (6 bases). This CDR3 is 17 amino acids long. The germline V gene encodes CDR1 SGHAT and CDR2 FQNNGV. V was clipped by 3 bases and J by 1 base, with 15 bases between them. The DNA of the CDR3 is TGTGCCAGCAGCTTCCCCGAGGGAGGTCGGAACACCGGGGAGCTGTTTTTT. Residues: CASSFPEGGRNTGELFF.

V and J are TRBV7-2 and TRBJ2-7; a weak D match, TRBD2 (6 bases). Germline V gene sequence: CDR1 SGHTA, CDR2 FQGNSA. Trimming pared 1 base from V and 1 base from J, leaving 17 bases between. The CDR3 is 17 amino acids. This chain's CDR3 is CASSLGRRASVSYEQYF. In DNA, the CDR3 is TGTGCCAGCAGCTTAGGGCGGCGGGCTAGCGTTTCCTACGAGCAGTACTTC.

The chain joins TRBV2 to TRBJ2-2, with D possibly TRBD2 on 5 matching bases. CDR3 size: 17 residues. CDR1 SNHLY and CDR2 FYNNEI come from the germline V gene. V was pared by 11 bases and J by 3 bases, with 25 bases between. This CDR3 is CACTVIGHGRDTGELFF. DNA for the CDR3: TGTGCCTGCACAGTTATAGGCCACGGGCGGGACACCGGGGAGCTGTTTTTT.

The chain joins TRBV12-5 to TRBJ2-7; 8 bases align to TRBD1. The V and J ends lost 1 base and 3 bases, in that order; junction bases with no gene match: 2. The CDR3 is 14 residues long. CDR1 is LGHNT and CDR2 is FRNRAP in the germline V gene. CDR3 sequence: CASGLGQGIYEQYF. The CDR3 DNA is TGTGCTAGTGGTTTGGGACAGGGGATCTACGAGCAGTACTTC.

This clone has a handful of counts. The chain uses TRBV2 and TRBJ1-5; D possibly corresponds to TRBD1 (5 bases). This CDR3 spans 15 amino acids. Germline CDR1 and CDR2: SNHLY and FYNNEI. Between the trimmed V and J ends, which lost 2 bases and 2 bases, there was a span of 10 bases. The CDR3 protein is CASSERGGGNQPQHF. The CDR3 nucleotides are TGTGCCAGCAGTGAAAGGGGAGGTGGCAATCAGCCCCAGCATTTT.

This clone was observed a few times. This chain uses TRBV7-9 with TRBJ2-1; D unresolved. The V gene's germline CDR1 is SEHNR and CDR2 FQNEAQ (reference sequence). Trimming removed 4 bases at V and 7 bases at J, with 14 bases between. This CDR3 comprises 14 residues. The CDR3 region has the DNA TGTGCCAGCAGCTCCGCGGAGCGTAGGAATGAGCAGTTCTTC. It specifies CASSSAERRNEQFF.

CDR3 region: CAWAREKLFF. The CDR3, as DNA: TGTGCCTGGGCGAGGGAAAAACTGTTTTTT. V gene TRBV30 combines with J gene TRBJ1-4, with D uncertain. CDR3 size: 10 residues. V was clipped by 5 bases and J by 8 bases, with 6 bases between them. Per germline, CDR1 GTSNPN and CDR2 SVGIG (reference sequence).

The V and J genes are TRBV19 and TRBJ1-6; no clear D gene. CDR1 and CDR2 from the germline V gene are LNHDA and SQIVND (reference sequence). V was clipped by 7 bases and J by 4 bases, with 11 bases between them. The CDR3 is made up of 14 amino acids. CDR3 in DNA: TGTGCCAGTAAACCGGGAGTTTATAATTCACCCCTCCACTTT. This sequence encodes CASKPGVYNSPLHF.

This clone has only a few counts. J is TRBJ2-6 and V is TRBV25-1; D call uncertain. The CDR3 runs to 15 residues. Germline values: CDR1 MGHDK, CDR2 SYGVNS. V was shortened by 0 bases and J by 1 base, with 4 bases between the two germline ends. CDR3 sequence reads: CASSEYTSGANVLTF. The CDR3 DNA reads TGTGCCAGCAGTGAATATACTTCTGGGGCCAACGTCCTGACTTTC.

The gene calls are TRBV6-6 and TRBJ2-2, with D hard to call. The V and J ends lost 4 bases and 0 bases respectively, with 6 bases between them. The CDR3 sequence is 14 residues long. The germline CDR1 and CDR2 sequences are MNHNY and SVGAGI (reference sequence). CDR3 DNA sequence: TGTGCCAGCAGTTTAGTAGCGAACACCGGGGAGCTGTTTTTT. Its translation is CASSLVANTGELFF.

CDR3 bases: TGTGCCATCAGTGATTCGACAGGGAACACCGGGGAGCTGTTTTTT. Encoded protein: CAISDSTGNTGELFF. The chain carries TRBV10-3 and TRBJ2-2; D possibly corresponds to TRBD1 (6 bases). The germline V gene encodes CDR1 ENHRY and CDR2 SYGVKD. CDR3 size: 15 residues. V lost 3 bases and J 1 base, leaving 9 bases between the germline ends.

The rearrangement uses TRBV7-2 and TRBJ2-7; D is perhaps TRBD2 (5 bases). The CDR3 is 17 amino acids. Germline values: CDR1 SGHTA, CDR2 FQGNSA. V gave up 1 base and J gave up 3 bases, with 19 bases separating them. CDR3 in amino acids: CASSLVEGSLGGYEQYF. The CDR3 nucleotides are TGTGCCAGCAGCTTAGTAGAGGGATCCCTAGGTGGCTACGAGCAGTACTTC. The whole variable domain, remainder taken from reference TRBV7-2 and TRBJ2-7, is GAGVSQSPSNKVTEKGKDVELRCDPISGHTALYWYRQSLGQGLEFLIYFQGNSAPDKSGLPSDRFSAERTGGSVSTLTIQRTQQEDSAVYLCASSLVEGSLGGYEQYFGPGTRLTVT.

V is TRBV19 and J is TRBJ2-3, with TRBD2 identical over 9 bases. The CDR3 runs to 18 residues. V shed 4 bases, J shed 1 base, and the junction held 12 bases outside the gene matches. In germline, CDR1 is LNHDA, CDR2 SQIVND (reference sequence). The CDR3 loop reads CASSRSPLTSGGTDTQYF. In DNA, the CDR3 is TGTGCCAGTAGTAGGTCCCCCTTGACTAGCGGTGGCACAGATACGCAGTATTTT.

This chain links TRBV27 with TRBJ2-7; maybe TRBD1 (6 bases). Germline V gene lookup returns CDR1 MNHEY and CDR2 SMNVEV (reference sequence). With 5 bases removed from V and 4 bases from J, the gap between germline ends came to 15 bases. There are 14 residues in the CDR3. CDR3 amino acids: CASSRNRDSYEQYF. Here the CDR3 DNA reads TGTGCCAGCAGTCGAAACAGGGATTCGTACGAGCAGTACTTC.

A single count supports this clone. This chain joins TRBV11-3 and TRBJ2-7, with 9 bases lining up with TRBD2. V was pared by 5 bases and J by 9 bases, with 17 bases of the junction left unmatched. This CDR3 spans 16 amino acids. CDR1 is SGHNT and CDR2 is YENEEA in the germline V gene. The CDR3 DNA follows: TGTGCCAGCAGCGCCCCTTTTTCAGCGGGGGGTGGTGGGCAGTACTTC. The encoded protein is CASSAPFSAGGGGQYF.

This clone was observed once. The CDR3 DNA is TGTGCCAGCAGCTCTACAGTGAGCTCCTACGAGCAGTACTTC. Its protein product is CASSSTVSSYEQYF. V gene TRBV7-9 combines with J gene TRBJ2-7; D is unresolved. The CDR3 length is 14 residues. The V end lost 4 bases, the J end lost 0 bases, and 10 bases lay between the germline ends. Germline values: CDR1 SEHNR, CDR2 FQNEAQ (reference sequence).

This sequence joins TRBV11-2 and TRBJ2-5; 10 bases fit TRBD2. Per the germline V gene, CDR1 is SGHAT and CDR2 is FQNNGV. This CDR3 comprises 15 residues. The V segment lost 6 bases and the J segment 5 bases; nucleotides outside the gene matches: 9. CDR3 nucleotides: TGTGCCAGCAGGCCCATAGCGGGGGGTGGGGAGACCCAGTACTTC. Translated: CASRPIAGGGETQYF.

The genes are TRBV6-5 and TRBJ2-1; the match to TRBD2 covers 8 bases. With 1 base clipped from V and 9 bases from J, the junction kept 2 bases outside the gene matches. CDR3 length: 13 residues. CDR1 and CDR2 (germline): MNHEY, SVGAGI. The CDR3 region has the DNA TGTGCCAGCAGTTACTTCCTAGCGGGTGAGCAGTTCTTC. This codes for CASSYFLAGEQFF.

This clone was picked up a small number of times. The rearrangement links TRBV19 to TRBJ1-5; 9 nucleotides agree with TRBD1. V gave up 3 bases and J gave up 0 bases; unmatched junction bases: 12. The CDR3 runs to 19 residues. Germline values: CDR1 LNHDA, CDR2 SQIVND (reference sequence). The CDR3 region is CASSIRDRAVSDSNQPQHF. In DNA form, the CDR3 reads TGTGCCAGTAGTATCCGGGACAGGGCTGTTAGCGATAGCAATCAGCCCCAGCATTTT.

V usage is TRBV7-7 and J usage is TRBJ2-3; no reliable D call. V was cut by 4 bases and J by 0 bases, with 5 bases left in between. Germline-derived CDR1 and CDR2 are SSHAT and FNYEAQ (reference sequence). The CDR3 length is 13 residues. This chain's CDR3 is CASSSTSTDTQYF. In DNA form, the CDR3 reads TGTGCCAGCAGCTCGACTAGCACAGATACGCAGTATTTT.

This clone was observed once. This chain connects TRBV9 to TRBJ2-1; 9 positions agree with TRBD2. Trimming removed 0 bases from V and 0 bases from J; junction bases left unmatched: 4. Germline assignment: CDR1 SGDLS and CDR2 YYNGEE. The CDR3 totals 17 residues. CDR3 sequence (DNA): TGTGCCAGCAGCGTAGGCGGGGGGGACAGCTCCTACAATGAGCAGTTCTTC. Translated: CASSVGGGDSSYNEQFF.

The chain combines TRBV7-6 with TRBJ2-1, with 10 bases lining up with TRBD2. Looked up from germline, CDR1 is SGHVS and CDR2 is FNYEAQ. J lost 4 bases, V lost 7 bases, and 1 base had no gene match. The CDR3 consists of 13 residues. CDR3 nucleotide sequence: TGTGCCAGCACTAGCGGGGGTTACAATGAGCAGTTCTTC. Its translation is CASTSGGYNEQFF.

The J gene is TRBJ2-7, the V gene TRBV10-3, with 8 bases fitting TRBD1. Germline CDR1 and CDR2: ENHRY and SYGVKD. The CDR3 is 13 amino acids. V was pared by 6 bases and J by 4 bases, with 5 bases of the junction left unmatched. This CDR3 reads CAISGQGTYEQYF. The CDR3 DNA reads TGTGCCATCAGCGGACAGGGTACGTACGAGCAGTACTTC.

Only a few counts were recorded for this clone. V and J are TRBV18 and TRBJ2-7, with TRBD2 as a possible D gene (5 bases). This CDR3 is built from 15 residues. Trimming left V 3 bases short and J 6 bases short, with 18 bases between. CDR1 is KGHSH, CDR2 LQKENI, per germline. The CDR3 coding sequence is TGTGCCAGCTCACCTTCCGGGGTAGAATCGGGCGAGCAGTACTTC. Translating it yields CASSPSGVESGEQYF.